The source of this T cell receptor (beta chain) is a study of control samples from healthy donors and cancer patients. J was trimmed by 3 bases and V by 4 bases; bases with no gene match: 4. The CDR3 extends over 15 amino acids. Germline V lookup: CDR1 SGHDT, CDR2 YYEEEE. The data were produced by immunoSEQ multiplex PCR, yet TCRdb's version contains in-frame clones alone and is incomplete. The sample has around 130,000 clones, just under 90% seen once. This clonotype was obtained from a man under 40 in good health. Sequenced sample: blood. The V gene is TRBV5-6, the J gene TRBJ1-6; 7 bases line up with TRBD1. CDR3 in DNA: TGTGCCAGCAGCGGGGGACAGATCTATAATTCACCCCTCCACTTT. Protein: CASSGGQIYNSPLHF.